The source of this TCR beta chain is a study of OX40 agonist ivuxolimab in advanced cancers. Overall study: Dose-escalation subjects each had hepatocellular carcinoma, melanoma, renal cell or head and neck cancer. Partial responses were achieved by three patients, of whom one had hepatocellular carcinoma and two had cutaneous melanoma.

For this clone: The antigen is undetermined.

Sequencing was performed with immunoSEQ multiplex PCR; in TCRdb, only in-frame clones are kept and a portion is missing. The table records some 27,000 clones, 80% of them present only once. Notes on the study in general: Individuals who were partial responders at 0.1-3.0 mg/kg had clonal expansion that ranked among the lowest. At doses 0.1 to 3.0 mg/kg, CD4+ and CD8+ clones expanded.

The CDR3 totals 14 residues. Per germline, CDR1 MGHRA and CDR2 YSYEKL. J was trimmed by 7 bases and V by 5 bases; bases with no gene match: 1. The V and J genes are TRBV4-1 and TRBJ2-1, with 14 bases fitting TRBD2. The source material was CD4+ or CD8+ T cells sorted from blood, sampled in a trial of the OX40 agonist ivuxolimab. This clonotype was obtained from an adult with an advanced solid tumor such as melanoma, head and neck, liver or kidney cancer. CDR3 nucleotide sequence: TGCGCCAGCAGCAGGACTAGCGGGGGGAATGAGCAGTTCTTC. It translates to CASSRTSGGNEQFF.